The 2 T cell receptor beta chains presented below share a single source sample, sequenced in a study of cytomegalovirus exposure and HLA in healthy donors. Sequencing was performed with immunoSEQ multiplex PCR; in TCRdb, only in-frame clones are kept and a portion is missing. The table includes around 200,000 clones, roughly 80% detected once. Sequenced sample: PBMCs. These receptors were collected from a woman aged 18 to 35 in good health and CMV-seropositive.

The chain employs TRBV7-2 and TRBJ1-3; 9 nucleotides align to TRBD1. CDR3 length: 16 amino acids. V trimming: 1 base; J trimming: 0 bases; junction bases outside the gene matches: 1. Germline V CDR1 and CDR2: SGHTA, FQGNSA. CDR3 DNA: TGTGCCAGCAGCTTAGTGGGACAGGGCTCTGGAAACACCATATATTTT. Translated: CASSLVGQGSGNTIYF.

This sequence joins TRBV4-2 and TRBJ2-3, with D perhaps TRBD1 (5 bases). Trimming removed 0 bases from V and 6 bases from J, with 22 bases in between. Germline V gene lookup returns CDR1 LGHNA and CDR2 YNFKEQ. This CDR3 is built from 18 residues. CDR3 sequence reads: CASSQELGAALNWDTQYF. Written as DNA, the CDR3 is TGTGCCAGCAGCCAAGAATTAGGGGCAGCTTTGAATTGGGATACGCAGTATTTT.